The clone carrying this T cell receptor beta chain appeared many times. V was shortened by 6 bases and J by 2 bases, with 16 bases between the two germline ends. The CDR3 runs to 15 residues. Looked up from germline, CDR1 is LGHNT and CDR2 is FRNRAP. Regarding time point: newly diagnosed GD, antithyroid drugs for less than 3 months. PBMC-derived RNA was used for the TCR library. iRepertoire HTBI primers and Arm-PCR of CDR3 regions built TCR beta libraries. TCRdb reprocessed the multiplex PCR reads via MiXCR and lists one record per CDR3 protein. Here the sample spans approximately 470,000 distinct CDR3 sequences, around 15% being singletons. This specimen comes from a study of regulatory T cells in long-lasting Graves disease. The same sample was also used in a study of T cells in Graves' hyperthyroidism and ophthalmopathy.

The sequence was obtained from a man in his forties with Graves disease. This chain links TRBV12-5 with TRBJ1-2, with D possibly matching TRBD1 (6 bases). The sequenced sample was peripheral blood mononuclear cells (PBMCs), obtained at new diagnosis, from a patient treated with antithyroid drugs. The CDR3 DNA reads TGTGCTAGTGGGAAATTACAGGGCACGAACTATGGCTACACCTTC. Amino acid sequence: CASGKLQGTNYGYTF.